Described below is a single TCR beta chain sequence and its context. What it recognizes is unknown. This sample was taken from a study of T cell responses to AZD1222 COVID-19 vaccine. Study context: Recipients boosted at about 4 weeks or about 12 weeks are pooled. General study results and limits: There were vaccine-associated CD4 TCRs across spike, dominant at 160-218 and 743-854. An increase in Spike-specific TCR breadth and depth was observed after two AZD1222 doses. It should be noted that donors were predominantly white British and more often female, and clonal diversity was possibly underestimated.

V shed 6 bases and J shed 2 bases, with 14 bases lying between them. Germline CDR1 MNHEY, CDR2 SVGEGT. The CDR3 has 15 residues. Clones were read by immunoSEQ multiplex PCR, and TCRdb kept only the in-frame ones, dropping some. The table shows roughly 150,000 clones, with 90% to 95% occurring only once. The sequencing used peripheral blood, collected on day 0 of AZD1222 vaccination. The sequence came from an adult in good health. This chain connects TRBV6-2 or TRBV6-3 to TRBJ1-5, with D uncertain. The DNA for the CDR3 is TGTGCCAGCAGCCGAACGGACGGCGGCAATCAGCCCCAGCATTTT. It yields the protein CASSRTDGGNQPQHF.